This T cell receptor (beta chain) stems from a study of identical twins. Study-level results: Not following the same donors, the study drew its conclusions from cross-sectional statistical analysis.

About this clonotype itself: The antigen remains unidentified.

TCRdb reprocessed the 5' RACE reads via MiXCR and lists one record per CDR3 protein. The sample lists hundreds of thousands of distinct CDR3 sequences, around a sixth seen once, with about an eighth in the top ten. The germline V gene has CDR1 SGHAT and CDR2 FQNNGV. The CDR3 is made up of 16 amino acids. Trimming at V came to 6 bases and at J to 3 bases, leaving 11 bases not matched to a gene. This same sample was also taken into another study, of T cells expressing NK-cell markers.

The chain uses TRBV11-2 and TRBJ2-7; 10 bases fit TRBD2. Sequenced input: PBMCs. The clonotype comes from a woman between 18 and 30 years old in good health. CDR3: CASRSEGLARFYEQYF. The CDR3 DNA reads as TGTGCCAGCAGATCCGAGGGACTAGCGAGGTTCTACGAGCAGTACTTC.